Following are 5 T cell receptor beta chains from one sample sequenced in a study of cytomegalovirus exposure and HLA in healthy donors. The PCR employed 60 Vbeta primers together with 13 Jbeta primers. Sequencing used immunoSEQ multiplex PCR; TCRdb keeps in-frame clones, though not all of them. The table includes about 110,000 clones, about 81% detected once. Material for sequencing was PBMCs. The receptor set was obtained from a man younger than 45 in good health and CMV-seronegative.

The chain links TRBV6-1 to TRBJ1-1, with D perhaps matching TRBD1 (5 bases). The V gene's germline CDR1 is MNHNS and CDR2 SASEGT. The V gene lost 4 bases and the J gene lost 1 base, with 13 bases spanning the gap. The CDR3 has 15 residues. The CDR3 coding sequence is TGTGCCAGCAGTGCGAAGGGACTAGGGAACACTGAAGCTTTCTTT. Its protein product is CASSAKGLGNTEAFF.

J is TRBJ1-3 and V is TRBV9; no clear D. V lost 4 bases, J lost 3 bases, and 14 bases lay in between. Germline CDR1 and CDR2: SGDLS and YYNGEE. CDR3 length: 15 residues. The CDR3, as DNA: TGTGCCAGCAGCCCAAGGGAGAGGGTTGGAAACACCATATATTTT. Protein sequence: CASSPRERVGNTIYF.

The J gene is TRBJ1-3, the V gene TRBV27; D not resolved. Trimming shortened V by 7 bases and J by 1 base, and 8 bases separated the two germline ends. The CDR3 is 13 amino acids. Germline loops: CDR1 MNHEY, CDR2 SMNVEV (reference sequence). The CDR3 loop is CASTSGSGNTIYF. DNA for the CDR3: TGTGCCAGCACCTCGGGATCTGGAAACACCATATATTTT.

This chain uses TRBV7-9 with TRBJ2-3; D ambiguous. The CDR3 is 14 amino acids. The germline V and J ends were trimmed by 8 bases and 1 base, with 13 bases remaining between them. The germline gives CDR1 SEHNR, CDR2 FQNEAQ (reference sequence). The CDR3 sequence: CASELLYGTDTQYF. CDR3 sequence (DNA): TGTGCCAGCGAACTATTATACGGCACAGATACGCAGTATTTT.

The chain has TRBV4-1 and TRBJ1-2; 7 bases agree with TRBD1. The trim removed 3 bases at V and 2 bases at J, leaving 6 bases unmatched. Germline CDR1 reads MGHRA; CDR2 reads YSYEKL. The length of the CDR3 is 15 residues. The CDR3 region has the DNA TGCGCCAGCAGCCAGGGGGACAGACGAAACTATGGCTACACCTTC. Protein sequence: CASSQGDRRNYGYTF.